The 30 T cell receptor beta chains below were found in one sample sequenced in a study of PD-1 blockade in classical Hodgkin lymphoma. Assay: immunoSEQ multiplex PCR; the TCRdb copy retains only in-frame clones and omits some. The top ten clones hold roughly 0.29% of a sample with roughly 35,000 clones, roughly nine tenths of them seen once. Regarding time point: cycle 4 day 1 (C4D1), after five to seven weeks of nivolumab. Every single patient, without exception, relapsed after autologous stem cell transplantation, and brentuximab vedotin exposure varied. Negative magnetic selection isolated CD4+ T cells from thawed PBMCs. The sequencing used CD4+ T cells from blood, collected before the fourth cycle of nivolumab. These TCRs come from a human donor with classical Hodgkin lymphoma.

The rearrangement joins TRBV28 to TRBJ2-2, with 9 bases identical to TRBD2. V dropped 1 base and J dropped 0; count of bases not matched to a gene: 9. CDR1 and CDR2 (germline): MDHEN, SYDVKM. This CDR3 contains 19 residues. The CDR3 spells CASSLLTGTSPTNTGELFF. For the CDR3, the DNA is TGTGCCAGCAGTTTATTGACCGGGACTAGCCCTACGAACACCGGGGAGCTGTTTTTT.

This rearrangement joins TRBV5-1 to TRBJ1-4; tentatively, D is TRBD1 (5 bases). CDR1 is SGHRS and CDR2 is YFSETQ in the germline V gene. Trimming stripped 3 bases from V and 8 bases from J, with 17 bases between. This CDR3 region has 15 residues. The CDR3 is CASSSGVPPGEKLFF. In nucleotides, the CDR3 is TGCGCCAGCAGCTCCGGAGTCCCACCAGGGGAAAAACTGTTTTTT.

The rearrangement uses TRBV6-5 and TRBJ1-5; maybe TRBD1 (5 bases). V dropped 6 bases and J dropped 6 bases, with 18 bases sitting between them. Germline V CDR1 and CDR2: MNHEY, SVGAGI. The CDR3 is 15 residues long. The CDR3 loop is CASRAGTGGLQPQHF. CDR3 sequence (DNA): TGTGCCAGCAGAGCCGGGACGGGCGGGCTTCAGCCCCAGCATTTT.

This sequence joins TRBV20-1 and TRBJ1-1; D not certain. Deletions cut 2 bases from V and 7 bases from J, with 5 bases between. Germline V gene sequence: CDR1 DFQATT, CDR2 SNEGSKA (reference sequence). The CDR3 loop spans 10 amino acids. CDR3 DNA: TGCAGTGCTAGATCCCGTGAAGCTTTCTTT. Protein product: CSARSREAFF.

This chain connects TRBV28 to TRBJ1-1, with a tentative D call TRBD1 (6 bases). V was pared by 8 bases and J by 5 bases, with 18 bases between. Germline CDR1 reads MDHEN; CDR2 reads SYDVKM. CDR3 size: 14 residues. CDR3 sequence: CASGKGVAWTEAFF. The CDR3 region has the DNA TGTGCCAGCGGTAAGGGGGTGGCATGGACTGAAGCTTTCTTT.

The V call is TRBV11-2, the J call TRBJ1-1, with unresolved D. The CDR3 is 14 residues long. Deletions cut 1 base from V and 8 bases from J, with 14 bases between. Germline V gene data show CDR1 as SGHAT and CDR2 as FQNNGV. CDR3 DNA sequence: TGTGCCAGCAGCTTAGGATCCGGGGTGTTGGAAGCTTTCTTT. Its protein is CASSLGSGVLEAFF.

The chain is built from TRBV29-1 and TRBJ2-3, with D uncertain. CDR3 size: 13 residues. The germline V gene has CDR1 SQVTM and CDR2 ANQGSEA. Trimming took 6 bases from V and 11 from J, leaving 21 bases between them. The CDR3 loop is CSVGGVLLRWQYF. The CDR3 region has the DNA TGCAGCGTGGGTGGGGTCCTGCTGAGATGGCAGTATTTT.

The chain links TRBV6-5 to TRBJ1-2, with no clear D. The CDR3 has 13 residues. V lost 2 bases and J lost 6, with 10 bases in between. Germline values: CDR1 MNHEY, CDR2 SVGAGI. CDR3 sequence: CASSYSPPHGYTF. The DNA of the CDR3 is TGTGCCAGCAGTTACAGTCCCCCCCATGGCTACACCTTC.

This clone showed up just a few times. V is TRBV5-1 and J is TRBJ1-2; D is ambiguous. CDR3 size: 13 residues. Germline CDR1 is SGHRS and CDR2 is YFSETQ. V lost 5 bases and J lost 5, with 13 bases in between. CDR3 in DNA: TGCGCCAGCAGTCAGGACGGCCTATATGGCTACACCTTC. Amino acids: CASSQDGLYGYTF.

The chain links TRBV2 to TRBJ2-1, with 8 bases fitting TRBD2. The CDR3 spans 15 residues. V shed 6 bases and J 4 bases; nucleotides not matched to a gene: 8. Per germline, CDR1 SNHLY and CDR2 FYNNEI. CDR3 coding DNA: TGTGCCAGCAGGTTAGCGGGATTTGGGTACAATGAGCAGTTCTTC. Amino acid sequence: CASRLAGFGYNEQFF.

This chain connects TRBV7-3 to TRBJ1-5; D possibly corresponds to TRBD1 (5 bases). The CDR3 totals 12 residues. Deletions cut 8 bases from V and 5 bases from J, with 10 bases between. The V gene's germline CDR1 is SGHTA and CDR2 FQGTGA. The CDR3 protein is CASGQGHQPQHF. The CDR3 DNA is TGTGCCAGCGGCCAGGGTCATCAGCCCCAGCATTTT.

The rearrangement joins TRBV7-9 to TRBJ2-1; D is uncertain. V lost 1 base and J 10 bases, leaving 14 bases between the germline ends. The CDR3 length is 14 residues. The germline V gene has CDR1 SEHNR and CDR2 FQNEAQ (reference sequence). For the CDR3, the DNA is TGTGCCAGCAGCTTAGAGCAGAACAGTCAGGAGCAGTTCTTC. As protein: CASSLEQNSQEQFF.

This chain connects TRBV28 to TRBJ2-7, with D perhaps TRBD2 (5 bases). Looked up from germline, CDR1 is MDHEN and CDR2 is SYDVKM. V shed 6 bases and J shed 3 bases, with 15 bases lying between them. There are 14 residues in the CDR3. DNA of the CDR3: TGTGCCAGCAGGAATATACCGGGAAACTACGAGCAGTACTTC. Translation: CASRNIPGNYEQYF.

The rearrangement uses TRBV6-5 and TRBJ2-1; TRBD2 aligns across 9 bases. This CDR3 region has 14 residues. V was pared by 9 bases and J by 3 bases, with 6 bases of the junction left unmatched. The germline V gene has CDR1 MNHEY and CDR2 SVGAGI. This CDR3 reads CASFRGRDYNEQFF. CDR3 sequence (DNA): TGTGCCAGTTTCCGCGGGAGGGACTACAATGAGCAGTTCTTC.

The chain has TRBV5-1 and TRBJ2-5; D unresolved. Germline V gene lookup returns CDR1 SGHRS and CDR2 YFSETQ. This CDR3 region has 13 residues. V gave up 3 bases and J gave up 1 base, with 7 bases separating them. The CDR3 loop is CASSSLPQETQYF. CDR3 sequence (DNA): TGCGCCAGCAGCTCCCTCCCCCAAGAGACCCAGTACTTC.

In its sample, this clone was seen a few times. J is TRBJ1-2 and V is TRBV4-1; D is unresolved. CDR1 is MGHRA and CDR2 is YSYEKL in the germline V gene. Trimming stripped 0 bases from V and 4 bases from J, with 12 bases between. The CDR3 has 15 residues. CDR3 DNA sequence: TGCGCCAGCAGCCAAGATGTAACAGCTAGCTATGGCTACACCTTC. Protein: CASSQDVTASYGYTF.

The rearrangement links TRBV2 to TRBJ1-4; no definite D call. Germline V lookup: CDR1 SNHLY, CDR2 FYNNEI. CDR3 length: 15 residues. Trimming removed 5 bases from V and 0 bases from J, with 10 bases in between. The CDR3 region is CASSLAFATNEKLFF. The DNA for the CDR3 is TGTGCCAGCAGTTTAGCATTTGCAACTAATGAAAAACTGTTTTTT.

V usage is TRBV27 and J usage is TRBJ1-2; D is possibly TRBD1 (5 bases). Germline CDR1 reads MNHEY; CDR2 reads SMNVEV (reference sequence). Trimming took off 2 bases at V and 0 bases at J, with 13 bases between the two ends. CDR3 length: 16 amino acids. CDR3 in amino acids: CASSLTSGPANYGYTF. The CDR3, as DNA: TGTGCCAGCAGTTTAACTTCGGGACCCGCTAACTATGGCTACACCTTC.

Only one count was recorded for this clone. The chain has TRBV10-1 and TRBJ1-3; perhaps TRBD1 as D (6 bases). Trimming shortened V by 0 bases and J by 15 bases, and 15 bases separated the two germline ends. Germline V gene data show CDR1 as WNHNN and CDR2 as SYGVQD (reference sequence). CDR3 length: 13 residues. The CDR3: CASSESPPGTRYF. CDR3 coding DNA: TGCGCCAGCAGTGAGTCACCCCCCGGGACAAGATATTTT.

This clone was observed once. The CDR3: CASRPRRLAGGSTYEQYF. The CDR3, as DNA: TGTGCCAGCAGACCACGAAGACTAGCGGGAGGGAGCACCTACGAGCAGTACTTC. The chain uses TRBV6-4 and TRBJ2-7; 14 bases line up with TRBD2. V lost 6 bases, J lost 2 bases, and 12 bases stayed unmatched. Per germline, CDR1 MRHNA and CDR2 SNTAGT. This CDR3 is built from 18 residues.

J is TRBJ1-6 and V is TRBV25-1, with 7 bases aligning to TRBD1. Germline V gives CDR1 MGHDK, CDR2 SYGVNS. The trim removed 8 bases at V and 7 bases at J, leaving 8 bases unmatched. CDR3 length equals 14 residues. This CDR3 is CASANWDSNSPLHF. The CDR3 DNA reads TGTGCCAGCGCTAACTGGGACAGCAATTCACCCCTCCACTTT.

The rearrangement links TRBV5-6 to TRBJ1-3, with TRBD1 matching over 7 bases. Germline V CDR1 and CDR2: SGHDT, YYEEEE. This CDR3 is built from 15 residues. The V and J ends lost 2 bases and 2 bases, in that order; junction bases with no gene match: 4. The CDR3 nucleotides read TGTGCCAGCAGCTTTGACAGGGCAACTGGAAACACCATATATTTT. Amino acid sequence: CASSFDRATGNTIYF.

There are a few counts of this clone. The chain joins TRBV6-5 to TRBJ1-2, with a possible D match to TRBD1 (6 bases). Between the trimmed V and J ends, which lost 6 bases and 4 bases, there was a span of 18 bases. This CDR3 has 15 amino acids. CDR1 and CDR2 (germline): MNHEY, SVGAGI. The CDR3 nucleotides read TGTGCCAGCAGCTCTCCAGACAGGAGGGGCTATGGCTACACCTTC. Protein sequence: CASSSPDRRGYGYTF.

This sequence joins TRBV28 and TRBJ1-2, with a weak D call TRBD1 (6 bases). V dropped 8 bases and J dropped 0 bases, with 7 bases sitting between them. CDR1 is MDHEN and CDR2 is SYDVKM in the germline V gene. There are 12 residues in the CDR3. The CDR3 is CASWGPNYGYTF. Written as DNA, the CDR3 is TGTGCCAGCTGGGGGCCTAACTATGGCTACACCTTC.

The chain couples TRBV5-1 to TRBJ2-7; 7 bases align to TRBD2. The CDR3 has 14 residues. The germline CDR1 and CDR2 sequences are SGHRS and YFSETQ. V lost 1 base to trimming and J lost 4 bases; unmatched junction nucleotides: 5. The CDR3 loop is CASSLQTSSYEQYF. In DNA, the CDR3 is TGCGCCAGCAGCTTGCAGACTAGCAGTTACGAGCAGTACTTC.

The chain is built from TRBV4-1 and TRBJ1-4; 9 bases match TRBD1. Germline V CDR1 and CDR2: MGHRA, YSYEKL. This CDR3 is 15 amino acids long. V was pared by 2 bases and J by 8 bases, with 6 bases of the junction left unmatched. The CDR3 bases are TGCGCCAGCAGCCAACAAGACAGGGGGAACGAAAAACTGTTTTTT. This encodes CASSQQDRGNEKLFF.

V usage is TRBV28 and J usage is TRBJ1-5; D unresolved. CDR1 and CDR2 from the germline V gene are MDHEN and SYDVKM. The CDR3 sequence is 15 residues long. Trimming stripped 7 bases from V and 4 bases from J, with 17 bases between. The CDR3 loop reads CASTSMSGFNQPQHF. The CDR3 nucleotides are TGTGCCAGCACCTCAATGTCGGGGTTTAATCAGCCCCAGCATTTT.

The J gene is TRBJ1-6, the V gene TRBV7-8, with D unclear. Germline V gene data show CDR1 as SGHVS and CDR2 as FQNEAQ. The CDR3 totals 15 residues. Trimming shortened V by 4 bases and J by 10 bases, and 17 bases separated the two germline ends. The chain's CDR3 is CASSSLPRAESPLHF. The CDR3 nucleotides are TGTGCCAGCAGCTCCCTCCCAAGGGCCGAATCACCCCTCCACTTT. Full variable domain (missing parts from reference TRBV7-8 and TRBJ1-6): GAGVSQSPRYKVAKRGQDVALRCDPISGHVSLFWYQQALGQGPEFLTYFQNEAQLDKSGLPSDRFFAERPEGSVSTLKIQRTQQEDSAVYLCASSSLPRAESPLHFGNGTRLTVT.

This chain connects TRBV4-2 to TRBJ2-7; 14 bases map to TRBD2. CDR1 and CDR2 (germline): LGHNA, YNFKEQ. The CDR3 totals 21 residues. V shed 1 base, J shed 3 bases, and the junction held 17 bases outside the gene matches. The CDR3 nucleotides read TGTGCCAGCAGCCAAGTACCGATAACGAGAACCGGGACTAGCGGGAGCTACGAGCAGTACTTC. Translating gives CASSQVPITRTGTSGSYEQYF.

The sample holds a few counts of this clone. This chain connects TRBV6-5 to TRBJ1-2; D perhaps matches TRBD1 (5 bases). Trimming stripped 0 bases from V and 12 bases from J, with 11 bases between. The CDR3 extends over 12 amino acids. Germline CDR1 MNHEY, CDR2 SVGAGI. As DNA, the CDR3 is TGTGCCAGCAGTTACTCCCGGGGGAGGGACACCTTC. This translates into CASSYSRGRDTF.